These 32 T cell receptor beta chains were sequenced from one sample in a study of tissue T cells after allogeneic stem cell transplantation. Assay used: immunoSEQ multiplex PCR; TCRdb lists only in-frame clones, some missing. The sample has thousands of clones; roughly two fifths are singletons. Time point denoted: mouse harvest day 7 after allogeneic transplant. Tail vein injection delivered 10^7 T-cell-depleted bone marrow cells and 10^6 splenic CD5+ T cells. Sequencing was performed on skin. Every receptor here comes from a female BALB/c mouse given C57BL/6 T cells with graft-versus-host disease after an allogeneic hematopoietic cell transplant.

Of note for this clone: Each gene name is a mouse one. The read falls 1 residue short of the CDR3 end, and the missing part is taken from the germline J gene. The chain employs TRBV26 and TRBJ1-1; D not resolved. The CDR3 extends over 12 amino acids. The V gene lost 6 bases and the J gene lost 4 bases, with 9 bases spanning the gap. CDR1 and CDR2 from the germline V gene are KGHPV and FQNQEV (reference sequence). The sequenced CDR3 bases are TGTGCCAGCAGCCACAGAGGCACAGAAGTCTTC. It encodes CASSHRGTEVF. The whole CDR3 sequence reads CASSHRGTEVFF.

Points on this clone: Germline and genes: mouse. The read ends 1 residue early relative to the CDR3; the germline J gene fills the gap. The chain has TRBV13-1 and TRBJ2-5, with 12 bases aligning to TRBD1. CDR3 length: 15 amino acids. Germline loops: CDR1 NSHNY, CDR2 SYGAGN. J was trimmed by 6 bases and V by 4 bases; bases with no gene match: 6. The chain's CDR3 is CASSPGTGGWDTQYF. The part of the CDR3 DNA that was read is TGTGCCAGCAGTCCGGGGACAGGGGGCTGGGACACCCAGTAC.

Details on this clone: The listed genes are named as in mouse. The read halts 1 residue ahead of the CDR3 end, with the missing end drawn from the germline J gene. This chain uses TRBV26 with TRBJ2-7; 11 bases are a match to TRBD1. V shed 2 bases, J shed 6 bases, and the junction held 3 bases outside the gene matches. This CDR3 is built from 14 residues. Germline V gene data show CDR1 as KGHPV and CDR2 as FQNQEV (reference sequence). CDR3 region: CASSLGQGALEQYF. Partial CDR3 DNA: TGTGCCAGCAGTCTGGGACAGGGGGCGCTTGAACAGTAC.

There are a few counts of this clone. Genes and germline are mouse. The CDR3 is cut off 1 residue early in the read; its end comes from the germline J gene. The chain recombines TRBV16 with TRBJ1-1, with D possibly TRBD1 on 5 matching bases. V lost 5 bases and J 6 bases, leaving 7 bases between the germline ends. The CDR3 totals 11 residues. Germline lookup yields CDR1 SGHSA and CDR2 FRNQAP. CDR3 bases read: TGTGCAAGCAGCCCAGGGCCAGAAGTCTTC. Encoded protein: CASSPGPEVF. The whole CDR3 sequence is CASSPGPEVFF.

Comments on this clone: The germline and genes are mouse ones. The read stops 1 residue short of the end of the CDR3; the missing end is completed from the germline J gene. The chain is built from TRBV4 and TRBJ2-5, with a possible D match to TRBD2 (6 bases). The length of the CDR3 is 14 residues. Germline V CDR1 and CDR2: LGHDT, YNNKQL (reference sequence). The ends were cut back, 3 bases at V and 3 bases at J, with 10 bases in the middle. CDR3 residues: CASSYGGGQDTQYF. Incomplete CDR3 DNA: TGTGCCAGCAGCTATGGGGGAGGGCAAGACACCCAGTAC.

This clone occurred a few times. The germline and genes are mouse ones. The read is 1 residue too short to cover the CDR3 end, so that end is filled in from the germline J gene. The rearrangement joins TRBV26 to TRBJ2-7; D is undetermined. Germline lookup yields CDR1 KGHPV and CDR2 FQNQEV (reference sequence). The germline V and J ends were trimmed by 2 bases and 3 bases, with 5 bases remaining between them. The length of the CDR3 is 12 residues. CDR3 DNA (partial): TGTGCCAGCAGTCTGAACAACTATGAACAGTAC. Amino acids: CASSLNNYEQY. The CDR3 in full is CASSLNNYEQYF. The complete variable domain, with remaining parts taken from reference TRBV26 and TRBJ2-7, reads NSKVIQTPRYLVKGQGQKAKMRCIPEKGHPVVFWYQQNKNNEFKFLINFQNQEVLQQIDMTEKRFSAECPSNSPCSLEIQSSEAGDSALYLCASSLNNYEQYFGPGTRLTVL.

Note on this clone: The listed genes are named as in mouse. The read is 1 residue too short to cover the CDR3 end, so that end is filled in from the germline J gene. The chain combines TRBV26 with TRBJ1-2; D ambiguous. This CDR3 spans 13 amino acids. V was shortened by 4 bases and J by 0 bases, with 6 bases between the two germline ends. CDR1 and CDR2 from the germline V gene are KGHPV and FQNQEV (reference sequence). CDR3 bases read: TGTGCCAGCAGTCCCATTGCAAACTCCGACTACACC. This sequence encodes CASSPIANSDYT. The entire CDR3 protein is CASSPIANSDYTF.

With respect to this clone: The germline and genes are mouse ones. With the read ending 1 residue before the CDR3 end, the germline J gene is used to fill in that end. The J gene is TRBJ1-1, the V gene TRBV26; no clear D gene. Germline values: CDR1 KGHPV, CDR2 FQNQEV (reference sequence). Trimming removed 3 bases at V and 0 bases at J, with 5 bases between. This CDR3 contains 13 residues. Here the CDR3 reads CASSLDPNTEVFF. Incomplete CDR3 DNA: TGTGCCAGCAGTCTTGACCCAAACACAGAAGTCTTC.

Concerning this clone itself: Mouse gene names and germline throughout. With the read ending 1 residue before the CDR3 end, the germline J gene is used to fill in that end. The V and J genes are TRBV20 and TRBJ2-7; the D gene could be TRBD1 or TRBD2 (5 bases each). Germline lookup yields CDR1 GFQATS and CDR2 STVNSAI. The CDR3 has 12 residues. The V gene lost 5 bases and the J gene lost 3 bases, with 11 bases spanning the gap. CDR3 amino acids: CGAAGTVYEQYF. The DNA read from the CDR3 is TGTGGTGCTGCCGGGACGGTCTATGAACAGTAC.

Of note for this clone: The gene names here belong to mouse. The observed sequence ends 1 residue before the CDR3 terminus, with the missing tail filled in from the germline J gene. The chain is built from TRBV24 and TRBJ2-3; 9 nucleotides line up with TRBD2. Losses at the gene ends were 5 bases for V and 1 base for J; bases not matched to a gene: 1. CDR1 is KGHTA, CDR2 FRNEEI, per germline. CDR3 length: 14 amino acids. The covered CDR3 bases are TGTGCCAGCAGTTCTGGGGGGGGTGCAGAAACGCTGTAT. Its protein is CASSSGGGAETLY. The whole CDR3 is CASSSGGGAETLYF.

As for this clone: Mouse germline and gene names are used. The read comes to an end 1 residue before the CDR3 does, leaving the germline J gene to fill in the end. The rearrangement links TRBV19 to TRBJ2-5; the D gene is possibly TRBD1 (5 bases). In germline, CDR1 is FNHDT, CDR2 SITEND (reference sequence). V was shortened by 4 bases and J by 11 bases, with 20 bases between the two germline ends. This CDR3 region has 14 residues. The CDR3 loop is CASSPPPFLGHQYF. CDR3 bases read: TGTGCCAGCAGTCCTCCTCCCTTCCTCGGACACCAGTAC.

Note on this clone: Gene labels here are mouse ones. The CDR3 goes on 1 residue after the read ends, and that part is filled in from the germline J gene. The rearrangement joins TRBV26 to TRBJ2-4; TRBD2 agrees at 12 bases. With 6 bases clipped from V and 0 bases from J, the junction kept 1 base outside the gene matches. The CDR3 has 15 residues. Germline assignment: CDR1 KGHPV and CDR2 FQNQEV (reference sequence). The CDR3 is CASRGLGGSQNTLYF. The covered CDR3 bases are TGTGCCAGCAGGGGACTGGGGGGAAGTCAAAACACCTTGTAC.

A remark on this clone: Any gene name here is a mouse gene name. The DNA ends 1 residue before the CDR3 does, and the rest of the CDR3 is filled in from the germline J gene. This chain joins TRBV3 and TRBJ1-4; TRBD1 is a possible D gene (6 bases). The V and J ends lost 4 bases and 1 base respectively, with 10 bases between them. Germline CDR1 SNHLY, CDR2 FYNGKV (reference sequence). The CDR3 is made up of 15 amino acids. The DNA read from the CDR3 is TGTGCCAGCAGCTCTCCGGGACATTCCAACGAAAGATTATTT. Translated, it gives CASSSPGHSNERLF. The whole CDR3 reads CASSSPGHSNERLFF.

Comments on this clone: The genes and germline here are from mouse. The DNA read from the CDR3 is TGCACCTGCAGTGCTGCGGGGCCGGGCACAGAAGTCTTC. Translated, it gives CTCSAAGPGTEVF. The whole CDR3 protein is CTCSAAGPGTEVFF. The rearrangement links TRBV1 to TRBJ1-1, with D possibly TRBD1 on 5 matching bases. Coverage ceases 1 residue before the CDR3 finishes, and the germline J gene fills in the end. The CDR3 has 14 residues. Germline lookup yields CDR1 NSQYPW and CDR2 LRSPGD (reference sequence). V lost 3 bases and J lost 4, with 12 bases in between.

A word on this clone: Germline and genes here are mouse. The sequence runs out 1 residue before the end of the CDR3; the remainder is reconstructed from the germline J gene. The rearrangement joins TRBV1 to TRBJ1-4; 7 bases align to TRBD1. CDR3 length equals 17 residues. The trim removed 3 bases at V and 0 bases at J, leaving 7 bases unmatched. In germline, CDR1 is NSQYPW, CDR2 LRSPGD (reference sequence). The CDR3 DNA, read in part, is TGCACCTGCAGTGCGAGCCGGGACAGTCTTTCCAACGAAAGATTATTT. It translates to CTCSASRDSLSNERLF. The full CDR3 reads CTCSASRDSLSNERLFF. Full variable domain (remainder filled in from reference TRBV1 and TRBJ1-4): VTLLEQNPRWRLVPRGQAVNLRCILKNSQYPWMSWYQQDLQKQLQWLFTLRSPGDKEVKSLPGADYLATRVTDTELRLQVANMSQGRTLYCTCSASRDSLSNERLFFGHGTKLSVL.

This clone occurred a few times. Germline and genes: mouse. The sequenced fragment ends 1 residue before the CDR3 boundary, so the rest is inferred from the germline J gene. The chain links TRBV4 to TRBJ1-2, with TRBD1 matching 7 bases. J gave up 1 base and V 5 bases, and 4 bases lay outside the gene matches. From germline, CDR1 is LGHDT and CDR2 YNNKQL (reference sequence). The CDR3 consists of 14 residues. Incomplete CDR3 DNA: TGTGCCAGCAGCCGCGGGACAGAAAACTCCGACTACACC. Encoded protein: CASSRGTENSDYT. The complete CDR3 sequence is CASSRGTENSDYTF.

There are a few counts of this clone. Mouse names are used for the genes. Sequencing ends 1 residue short of the CDR3 end; the germline J gene provides the rest. This rearrangement joins TRBV13-3 to TRBJ2-4; TRBD2 agrees at 14 bases. Germline loops: CDR1 NNHDY, CDR2 SYVADS. V lost 5 bases to trimming and J lost 7 bases; unmatched junction nucleotides: 9. CDR3 length: 16 amino acids. The CDR3 DNA, read in part, is TGTGCCAGCAGATCCGGGACTGGGGGGGCGCGTGACACCTTGTAC. It encodes CASRSGTGGARDTLY. The full CDR3 protein reads CASRSGTGGARDTLYF.

Worth noting for this clone: The genes and germline here are from mouse. CDR3 region: CASSLSTVFF. CDR3 DNA, as far as it was read: TGTGCCAGCAGTCTGTCGACCGTCTTC. This chain links TRBV26 with TRBJ1-1; D unclear. The sequenced fragment ends 1 residue before the CDR3 boundary, so the rest is inferred from the germline J gene. Trimming cost V 0 bases and J 11 bases, with 4 bases left between them. Germline CDR1 reads KGHPV; CDR2 reads FQNQEV (reference sequence). This CDR3 is 10 amino acids long.

This clone has a single count. These gene names are mouse names. The sequence runs out 1 residue before the end of the CDR3; the remainder is reconstructed from the germline J gene. The genes are TRBV14 and TRBJ1-6, with TRBD1 identical over 8 bases. TRBJ1-6 is an ORF; its function is uncertain. With 5 bases clipped from V and 2 bases from J, the junction kept 3 bases outside the gene matches. The CDR3 has 15 amino acids. Looked up from germline, CDR1 is SGHDT and CDR2 is FRDEAV. The sequenced CDR3 bases are TGTGCCAGCAGACCAGGGGGCGCCTATAATTCGCCCCTCTAC. It codes for CASRPGGAYNSPLY. The entire CDR3 reads CASRPGGAYNSPLYF.

A word on this clone: Gene names refer to mouse genes. The read terminates 1 residue before the CDR3 end, so the remaining end is supplied by the germline J gene. The rearrangement links TRBV16 to TRBJ2-4, with TRBD1 identical over 8 bases. The CDR3 is made up of 15 amino acids. Germline V gene data show CDR1 as SGHSA and CDR2 as FRNQAP. J lost 4 bases, V lost 1 base, and 4 bases had no gene match. The CDR3 protein is CASSLVRGQKNTLYF. CDR3 bases read: TGTGCAAGCAGCTTAGTCAGGGGGCAAAAAAACACCTTGTAC.

With regard to this clone: The germline and genes are mouse ones. The read finishes 1 residue shy of the CDR3 end, and the germline J gene is used to complete it. V usage is TRBV26 and J usage is TRBJ2-1, with D uncertain. CDR3 length equals 12 residues. The germline V gene has CDR1 KGHPV and CDR2 FQNQEV (reference sequence). V was cut by 6 bases and J by 1 base, with 4 bases left in between. CDR3 sequence reads: CASRQNYAEQFF. The part of the CDR3 DNA that was read is TGTGCCAGCAGACAAAACTATGCTGAGCAGTTC.

This clone was detected only a few times. Gene names are mouse gene names. The read finishes 1 residue shy of the CDR3 end, and the germline J gene is used to complete it. The chain joins TRBV13-2 to TRBJ1-6, with 8 bases lining up with TRBD1. TRBJ1-6 is an ORF, with its function uncertain. This CDR3 has 14 residues. CDR1 and CDR2 (germline): NNHNN, SYGAGS (reference sequence). With V trimmed by 4 bases and J by 8 bases, 5 bases remained unmatched. The CDR3 sequence: CASGSTGGDSPLYF. CDR3 DNA, as far as it was read: TGTGCCAGCGGTTCTACAGGGGGGGATTCGCCCCTCTAC.

Only a few counts were recorded for this clone. The gene symbols are mouse symbols. The sequence runs out 1 residue before the end of the CDR3; the remainder is reconstructed from the germline J gene. The rearrangement links TRBV12-1 to TRBJ2-5; D remains unclear. CDR1 and CDR2 from the germline V gene are SGHSN and HYEKVE. Trimming removed 0 bases at V and 1 base at J, with 4 bases between. There are 13 residues in the CDR3. Incomplete CDR3 DNA: TGTGCCAGCTCTCTCGCCTACCAAGACACCCAGTAC. Translating gives CASSLAYQDTQY. The entire CDR3 is CASSLAYQDTQYF.

Turning to this clone: Here the gene names and germline are mouse. The read is 1 residue too short to cover the CDR3 end, so that end is filled in from the germline J gene. V gene TRBV16 combines with J gene TRBJ2-4; D not certain. The CDR3 is 12 residues long. The germline V gene has CDR1 SGHSA and CDR2 FRNQAP. V lost 1 base to trimming and J lost 3 bases, with 2 bases between them. Incomplete CDR3 DNA: TGTGCAAGCAGCTTAGTACAAAACACCTTGTAC. This codes for CASSLVQNTLY. The whole CDR3 region reads CASSLVQNTLYF. Full variable domain (remainder filled in from reference TRBV16 and TRBJ2-4): NAGVIQTPRHKVTGKGQEATLWCEPISGHSAVFWYRQTIVQGLEFLTYFRNQAPIDDSGMPKERFSAQMPNQSHSTLKIQSTQPQDSAVYLCASSLVQNTLYFGAGTRLSVL.

Regarding this clone: These gene names are mouse names. The read stops 1 residue short of the end of the CDR3; the missing end is completed from the germline J gene. The chain couples TRBV13-1 to TRBJ2-7, with TRBD2 identical over 12 bases. The germline CDR1 and CDR2 sequences are NSHNY and SYGAGN. Trimming cost V 1 base and J 4 bases; bases outside gene matches: 6. The CDR3 is made up of 16 amino acids. Incomplete CDR3 DNA: TGTGCCAGCAGTGATTGGGACTGGGGGGCCCGATATGAACAGTAC. Amino acid sequence: CASSDWDWGARYEQY. In full, the CDR3 is CASSDWDWGARYEQYF.

By sample fraction, this clone is medium-sized. Mouse germline and gene names are used. Sequencing ends 1 residue short of the CDR3 end; the germline J gene provides the rest. The chain joins TRBV5 to TRBJ2-3; 12 bases align to TRBD2. The CDR3 spans 16 residues. Germline V gene lookup returns CDR1 LGHNA and CDR2 YNLKQL (reference sequence). Trimming at V came to 1 base and at J to 1 base, leaving 0 bases not matched to a gene. The CDR3 region is CASSQGDWGGAETLYF. CDR3 bases read: TGTGCCAGCAGCCAAGGGGACTGGGGGGGTGCAGAAACGCTGTAT.

In regard to this clone: Genes and germline are mouse. The CDR3 end is not reached by the read, which stops 1 residue before it; the germline J gene fills it in. V and J are TRBV3 and TRBJ1-3; D might be TRBD1 (5 bases). The ends were cut back, 0 bases at V and 0 bases at J, with 9 bases in the middle. The CDR3 runs to 16 residues. Per the germline V gene, CDR1 is SNHLY and CDR2 is FYNGKV (reference sequence). CDR3 amino acids: CASSLARENSGNTLYF. The sequenced CDR3 bases are TGTGCCAGCAGCTTAGCCAGGGAGAATTCTGGAAATACGCTCTAT.

For this clone: Germline and genes here are mouse. The read comes to an end 1 residue before the CDR3 does, leaving the germline J gene to fill in the end. J is TRBJ1-5 and V is TRBV31; 7 bases map to TRBD1. The CDR3 is 14 residues long. The V segment lost 0 bases and the J segment 2 bases; nucleotides outside the gene matches: 1. Germline CDR1 GKSSPN, CDR2 SITVG. CDR3 protein: CAWSLTGDNQAPLF. The sequenced part of the CDR3 DNA is TGTGCCTGGAGTCTAACAGGGGACAACCAGGCTCCGCTT.

The sample holds a few counts of this clone. Gene names follow the mouse nomenclature. From the germline J gene comes the end of the CDR3, since the read stops 1 residue before it. The chain combines TRBV23 with TRBJ2-4; the tabulated D call, TRBD2, remains unverified against the DNA. The CDR3 is 15 amino acids. In germline, CDR1 is KGHTA, CDR2 FQNQQP. The CDR3 loop reads CSSSQTGLGGNTLYF. The DNA read from the CDR3 is TGCTCCAGCAGTCAAACGGGACTGGGGGGAAACACCTTGTAC.

Note on this clone: Gene names and germline refer to mouse. Read coverage stops 1 residue before the CDR3 terminus; the germline J gene supplies the remainder. The J gene is TRBJ2-1, the V gene TRBV15, with 8 bases lining up with TRBD1. The CDR3 spans 15 residues. V trimming: 2 bases; J trimming: 6 bases; junction bases outside the gene matches: 6. The germline V gene has CDR1 SGHND and CDR2 FRSKSL. Here the CDR3 reads CASSLMAGGLAEQFF. CDR3 DNA (partial): TGTGCCAGCAGTTTAATGGCAGGGGGCCTTGCTGAGCAGTTC. Drawing the rest from reference TRBV15 and TRBJ2-1, the complete variable domain is DAGVTQTPRHEVAEKGQTIILKCEPVSGHNDLFWYRQTKIQGLELLSYFRSKSLMEDGGAFKDRFKAEMLNSSFSTLKIQPTEPKDSAVYLCASSLMAGGLAEQFFGPGTRLTVL.

On this clone: The genes are named according to mouse. The CDR3 extends 1 residue past the end of the read, so its final part is completed from the germline J gene. V is TRBV26 and J is TRBJ1-5; D unclear. This CDR3 is built from 12 residues. Germline lookup yields CDR1 KGHPV and CDR2 FQNQEV (reference sequence). Trimming pared 2 bases from V and 7 bases from J, leaving 6 bases between. The CDR3: CASSLTKQAPLF. CDR3 bases read: TGTGCCAGCAGTCTGACAAAACAGGCTCCGCTT.

For this clone: Mouse gene names apply. The read falls 1 residue short of the CDR3 end, and the missing part is taken from the germline J gene. The chain couples TRBV2 to TRBJ1-4; D unclear. The CDR3 has 13 amino acids. V was cut by 3 bases and J by 14 bases, with 16 bases left in between. Germline V gene sequence: CDR1 LGHNA, CDR2 YSYQKL. The DNA read from the CDR3 is TGTGCCAGCAGCCATCCTCCGACCCGTACCTTATTT. Translated, it gives CASSHPPTRTLF. The entire CDR3 reads CASSHPPTRTLFF.